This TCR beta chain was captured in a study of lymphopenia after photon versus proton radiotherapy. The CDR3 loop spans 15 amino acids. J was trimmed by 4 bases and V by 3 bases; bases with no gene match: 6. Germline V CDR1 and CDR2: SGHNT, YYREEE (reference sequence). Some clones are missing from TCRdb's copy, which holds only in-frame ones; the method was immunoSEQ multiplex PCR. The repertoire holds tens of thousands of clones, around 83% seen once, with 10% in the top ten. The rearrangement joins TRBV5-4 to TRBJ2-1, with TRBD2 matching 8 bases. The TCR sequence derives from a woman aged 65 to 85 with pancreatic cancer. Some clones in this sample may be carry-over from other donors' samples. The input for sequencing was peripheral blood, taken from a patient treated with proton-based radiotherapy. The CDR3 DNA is TGTGCCAGCAGCTCTAGCGGGCCGGAATACAATGAGCAGTTCTTC. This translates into CASSSSGPEYNEQFF.